This T cell receptor (beta chain) was sequenced for a study of blood T cell repertoires in COVID-19. Produced via immunoSEQ multiplex PCR; TCRdb's table is partial and in-frame only. The sample lists about 130,000 clones; 70% to 90% were seen once. Germline loops: CDR1 KGHDR, CDR2 SFDVKD. With 1 base removed from V and 2 bases from J, the gap between germline ends came to 7 bases. There are 14 residues in the CDR3. The chain links TRBV24-1 to TRBJ1-2, with unresolved D. The sequencing sample was made of PBMCs or T cells enriched from blood (not recorded which). The receptor comes from a woman aged 50 to 60 who had recovered from COVID-19. In DNA, the CDR3 is TGTGCCACCAGTGATTTAGGGAGAAACTATGGCTACACCTTC. It specifies CATSDLGRNYGYTF.